This entry describes one TCR beta chain. Patients at the Seattle site were enrolled during active infection and followed longitudinally. This sample stems from a study of blood T cell repertoires in COVID-19. TCRdb's copy holds only in-frame clones and misses some; the assay was immunoSEQ multiplex PCR. The sample carries some 73,000 clones, 75% to 80% recorded once. Sequencing used peripheral blood. This clonotype was sampled from an older man with COVID-19, enrolled during active disease.

CDR3 nucleotide sequence: TGTGCCAGCAGTGGACAAAACACCGGGGAGCTGTTTTTT. Translation: CASSGQNTGELFF. V is TRBV2 and J is TRBJ2-2; D unclear. CDR3 size: 13 residues. CDR1 is SNHLY and CDR2 is FYNNEI in the germline V gene. The V and J ends lost 4 bases and 2 bases respectively, with 5 bases between them.